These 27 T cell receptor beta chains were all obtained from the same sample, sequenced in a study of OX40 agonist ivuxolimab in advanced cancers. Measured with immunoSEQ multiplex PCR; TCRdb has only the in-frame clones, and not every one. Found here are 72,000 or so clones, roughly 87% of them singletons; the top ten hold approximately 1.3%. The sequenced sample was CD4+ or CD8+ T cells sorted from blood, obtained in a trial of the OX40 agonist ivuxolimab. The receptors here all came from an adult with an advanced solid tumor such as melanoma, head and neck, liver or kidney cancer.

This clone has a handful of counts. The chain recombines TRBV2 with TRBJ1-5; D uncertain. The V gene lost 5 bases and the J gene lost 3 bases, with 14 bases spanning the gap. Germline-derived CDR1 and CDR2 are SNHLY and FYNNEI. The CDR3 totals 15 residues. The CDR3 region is CASSKLTAPNQPQHF. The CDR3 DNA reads TGTGCCAGCAGTAAACTGACGGCGCCCAATCAGCCCCAGCATTTT.

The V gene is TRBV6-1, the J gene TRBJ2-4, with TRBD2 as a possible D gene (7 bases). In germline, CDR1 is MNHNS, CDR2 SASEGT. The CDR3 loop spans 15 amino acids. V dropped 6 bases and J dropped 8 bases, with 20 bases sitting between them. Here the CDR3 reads CASSLNWGGKDIQYF. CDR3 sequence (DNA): TGTGCCAGCAGCCTCAACTGGGGGGGCAAGGACATTCAGTACTTC.

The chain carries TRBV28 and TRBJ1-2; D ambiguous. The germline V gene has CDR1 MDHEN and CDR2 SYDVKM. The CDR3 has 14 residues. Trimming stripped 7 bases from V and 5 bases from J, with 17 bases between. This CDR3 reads CASTQMDGLYGYTF. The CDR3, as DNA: TGTGCCAGCACTCAAATGGACGGACTTTATGGCTACACCTTC.

This chain's CDR3 is CAWGGTVTQYF. In nucleotides, the CDR3 is TGTGCCTGGGGCGGGACAGTGACCCAGTACTTC. The chain has TRBV30 and TRBJ2-5; the D gene is possibly TRBD1 (7 bases). CDR3 length: 11 residues. Trimming pared 5 bases from V and 7 bases from J, leaving 11 bases between. Germline V lookup: CDR1 GTSNPN, CDR2 SVGIG (reference sequence). Supplemented by reference TRBV30 and TRBJ2-5, the full variable domain reads SQTIHQWPATLVQPVGSPLSLECTVEGTSNPNLYWYRQAAGRGLQLLFYSVGIGQISSEVPQNLSASRPQDRQFILSSKKLLLSDSGFYLCAWGGTVTQYFGPGTRLLVL.

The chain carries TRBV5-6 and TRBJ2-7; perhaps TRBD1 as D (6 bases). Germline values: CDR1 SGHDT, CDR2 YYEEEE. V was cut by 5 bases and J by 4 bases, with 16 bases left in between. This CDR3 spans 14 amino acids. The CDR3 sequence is CASSLQGNRYEQYF. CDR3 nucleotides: TGTGCCAGCAGTCTGCAGGGGAATCGGTACGAGCAGTACTTC.

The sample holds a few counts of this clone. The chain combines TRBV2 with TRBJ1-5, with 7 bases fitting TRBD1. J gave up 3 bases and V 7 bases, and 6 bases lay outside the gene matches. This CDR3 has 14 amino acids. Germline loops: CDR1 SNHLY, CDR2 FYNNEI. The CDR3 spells CASKDRTDNQPQHF. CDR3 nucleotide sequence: TGTGCCAGCAAGGACAGGACGGACAATCAGCCCCAGCATTTT.

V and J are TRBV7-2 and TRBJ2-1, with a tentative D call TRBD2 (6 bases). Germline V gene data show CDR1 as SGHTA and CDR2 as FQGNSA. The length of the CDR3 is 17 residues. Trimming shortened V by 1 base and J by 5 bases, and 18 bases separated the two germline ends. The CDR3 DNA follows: TGTGCCAGCAGCTTAGGGGGCGGGACTCTGTCGAACAATGAGCAGTTCTTC. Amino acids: CASSLGGGTLSNNEQFF.

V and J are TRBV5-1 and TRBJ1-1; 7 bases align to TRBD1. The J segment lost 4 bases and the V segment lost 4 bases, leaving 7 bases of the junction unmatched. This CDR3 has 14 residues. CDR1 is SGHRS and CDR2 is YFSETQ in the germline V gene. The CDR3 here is CASSPQGGGTEAFF. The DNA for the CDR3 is TGCGCCAGCAGCCCCCAGGGGGGGGGCACTGAAGCTTTCTTT.

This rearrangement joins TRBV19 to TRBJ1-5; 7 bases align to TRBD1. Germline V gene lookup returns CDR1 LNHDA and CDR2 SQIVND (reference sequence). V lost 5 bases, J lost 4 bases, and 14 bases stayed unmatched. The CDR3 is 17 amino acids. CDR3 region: CASSFRGGAVQNQPQHF. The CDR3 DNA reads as TGTGCCAGTAGTTTTCGAGGGGGCGCGGTACAGAATCAGCCCCAGCATTTT.

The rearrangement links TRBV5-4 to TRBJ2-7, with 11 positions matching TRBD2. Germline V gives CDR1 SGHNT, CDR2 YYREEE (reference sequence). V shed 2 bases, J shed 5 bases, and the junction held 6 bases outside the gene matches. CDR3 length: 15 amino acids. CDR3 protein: CASSLGPSGGNEQYF. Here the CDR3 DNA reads TGTGCCAGCAGCTTAGGTCCTAGCGGGGGGAACGAGCAGTACTTC.

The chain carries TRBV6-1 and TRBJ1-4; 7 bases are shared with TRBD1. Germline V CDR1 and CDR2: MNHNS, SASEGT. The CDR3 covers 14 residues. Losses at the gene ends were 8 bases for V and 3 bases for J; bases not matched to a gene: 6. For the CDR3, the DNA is TGTGCCAGCGCTTGGGACAGTTCTAATGAAAAACTGTTTTTT. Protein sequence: CASAWDSSNEKLFF.

DNA for the CDR3: TGTGCCAGCAGCCCCAGGGAATTAATAGATACGCAGTATTTT. Translated: CASSPRELIDTQYF. The V and J genes are TRBV2 and TRBJ2-3, with a possible D match to TRBD1 (5 bases). Germline V lookup: CDR1 SNHLY, CDR2 FYNNEI. V was cut by 6 bases and J by 5 bases, with 15 bases left in between. The CDR3 length is 14 residues.

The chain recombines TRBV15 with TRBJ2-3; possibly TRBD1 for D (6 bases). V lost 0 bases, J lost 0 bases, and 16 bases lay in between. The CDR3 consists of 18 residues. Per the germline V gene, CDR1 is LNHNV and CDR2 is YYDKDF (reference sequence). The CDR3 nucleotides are TGTGCCACCAGCAGAGAAGCGACCGGGACACCGAGCACAGATACGCAGTATTTT. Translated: CATSREATGTPSTDTQYF.

CDR3 DNA: TGTGCCAGTAGTGGGACAGGGGATCAGCCCCAGCATTTT. Protein product: CASSGTGDQPQHF. The rearrangement links TRBV19 to TRBJ1-5, with TRBD1 matching 10 bases. Germline CDR1 and CDR2: LNHDA and SQIVND (reference sequence). J lost 5 bases, V lost 5 bases, and 0 bases had no gene match. This CDR3 comprises 13 residues.

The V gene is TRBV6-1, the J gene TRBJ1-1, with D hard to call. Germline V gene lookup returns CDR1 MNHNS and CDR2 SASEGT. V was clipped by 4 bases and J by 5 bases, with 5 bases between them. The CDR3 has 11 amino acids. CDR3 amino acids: CASSAVTEAFF. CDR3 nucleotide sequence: TGTGCCAGCAGTGCTGTAACTGAAGCTTTCTTT.

CDR3 nucleotides: TGTGCCAGCAGCCTTGCGGGGGGACAGGGGAACGGGGAGCTGTTTTTT. Residues: CASSLAGGQGNGELFF. The chain recombines TRBV7-8 with TRBJ2-2, with TRBD1 identical over 10 bases. Trimming at V came to 5 bases and at J to 7 bases, leaving 10 bases not matched to a gene. Germline V gives CDR1 SGHVS, CDR2 FQNEAQ. The CDR3 runs to 16 residues.

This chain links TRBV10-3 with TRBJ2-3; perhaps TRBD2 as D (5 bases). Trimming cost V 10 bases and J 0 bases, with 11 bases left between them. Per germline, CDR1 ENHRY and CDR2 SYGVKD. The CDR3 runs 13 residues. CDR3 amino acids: CATRGSSTDTQYF. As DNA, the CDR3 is TGTGCCACCCGAGGGAGTAGCACAGATACGCAGTATTTT.

The CDR3 region is CASSPQRAKNIQYF. The CDR3 coding sequence is TGTGCCAGTAGTCCCCAGAGAGCCAAAAACATTCAGTACTTC. This chain connects TRBV19 to TRBJ2-4; unclear D gene. Germline assignment: CDR1 LNHDA and CDR2 SQIVND (reference sequence). With 5 bases removed from V and 0 bases from J, the gap between germline ends came to 8 bases. This CDR3 has 14 amino acids.

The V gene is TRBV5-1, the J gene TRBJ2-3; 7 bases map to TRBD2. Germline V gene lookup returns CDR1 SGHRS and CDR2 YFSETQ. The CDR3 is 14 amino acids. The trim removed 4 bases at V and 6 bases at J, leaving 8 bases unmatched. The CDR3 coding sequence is TGCGCCAGCAGCCCTCGACTAGCTTCGGATACGCAGTATTTT. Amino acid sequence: CASSPRLASDTQYF.

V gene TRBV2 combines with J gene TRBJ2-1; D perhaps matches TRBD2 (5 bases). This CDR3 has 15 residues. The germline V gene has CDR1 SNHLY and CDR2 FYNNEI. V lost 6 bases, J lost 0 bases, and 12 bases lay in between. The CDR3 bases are TGTGCCAGCAGGGTTAGCGAAAGCTCCTACAATGAGCAGTTCTTC. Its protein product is CASRVSESSYNEQFF.

The DNA of the CDR3 is TGTGCCAGCAGCGGGGGGACGAGACTAGCCAAAAACATTCAGTACTTC. Residues: CASSGGTRLAKNIQYF. This chain connects TRBV5-6 to TRBJ2-4; perhaps TRBD2 as D (6 bases). Trimming removed 4 bases at V and 0 bases at J, with 14 bases between. The V gene's germline CDR1 is SGHDT and CDR2 YYEEEE. The length of the CDR3 is 16 residues.

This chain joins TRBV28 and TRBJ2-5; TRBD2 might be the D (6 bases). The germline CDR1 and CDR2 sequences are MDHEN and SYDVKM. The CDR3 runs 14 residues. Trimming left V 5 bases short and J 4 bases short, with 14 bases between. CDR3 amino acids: CASSPTLGRETQYF. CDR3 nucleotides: TGTGCCAGCAGTCCCACACTCGGGAGAGAGACCCAGTACTTC.

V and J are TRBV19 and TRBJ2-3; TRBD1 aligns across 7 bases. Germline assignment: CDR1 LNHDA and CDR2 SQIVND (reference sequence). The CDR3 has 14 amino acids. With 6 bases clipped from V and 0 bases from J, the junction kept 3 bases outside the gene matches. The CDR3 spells CASRRQGSTDTQYF. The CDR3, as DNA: TGTGCCAGTAGACGACAGGGAAGCACAGATACGCAGTATTTT. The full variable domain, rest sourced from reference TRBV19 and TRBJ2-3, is DGGITQSPKYLFRKEGQNVTLSCEQNLNHDAMYWYRQDPGQGLRLIYYSQIVNDFQKGDIAEGYSVSREKKESFPLTVTSAQKNPTAFYLCASRRQGSTDTQYFGPGTRLTVL.

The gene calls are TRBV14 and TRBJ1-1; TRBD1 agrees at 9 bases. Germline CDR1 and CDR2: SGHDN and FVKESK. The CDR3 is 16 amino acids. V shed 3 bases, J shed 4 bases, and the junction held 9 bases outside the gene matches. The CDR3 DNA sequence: TGTGCCAGCAGCCACTCCATTGGGGGACAGGGCACTGAAGCTTTCTTT. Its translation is CASSHSIGGQGTEAFF. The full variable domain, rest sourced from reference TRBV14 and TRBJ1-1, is EAGVTQFPSHSVIEKGQTVTLRCDPISGHDNLYWYRRVMGKEIKFLLHFVKESKQDESGMPNNRFLAERTGGTYSTLKVQPAELEDSGVYFCASSHSIGGQGTEAFFGQGTRLTVV.

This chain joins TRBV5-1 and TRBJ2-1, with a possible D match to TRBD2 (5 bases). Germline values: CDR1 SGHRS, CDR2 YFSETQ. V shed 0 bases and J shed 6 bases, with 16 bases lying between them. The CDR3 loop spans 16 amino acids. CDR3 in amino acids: CASSLVPAVGGNEQFF. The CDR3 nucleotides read TGCGCCAGCAGCTTGGTGCCAGCGGTGGGCGGCAATGAGCAGTTCTTC.

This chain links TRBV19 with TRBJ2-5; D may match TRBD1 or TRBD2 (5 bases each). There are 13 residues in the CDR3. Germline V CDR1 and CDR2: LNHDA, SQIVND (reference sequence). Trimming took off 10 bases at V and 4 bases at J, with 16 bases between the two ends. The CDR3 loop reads CATSGQIRETQYF. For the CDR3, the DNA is TGTGCCACCTCGGGGCAGATAAGAGAGACCCAGTACTTC.

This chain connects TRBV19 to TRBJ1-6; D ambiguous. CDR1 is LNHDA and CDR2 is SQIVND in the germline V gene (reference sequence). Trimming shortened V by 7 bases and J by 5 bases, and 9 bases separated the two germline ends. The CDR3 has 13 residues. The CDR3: CASNGLNNSPLHF. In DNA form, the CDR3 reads TGTGCCAGTAATGGGCTGAATAATTCACCCCTCCACTTT.